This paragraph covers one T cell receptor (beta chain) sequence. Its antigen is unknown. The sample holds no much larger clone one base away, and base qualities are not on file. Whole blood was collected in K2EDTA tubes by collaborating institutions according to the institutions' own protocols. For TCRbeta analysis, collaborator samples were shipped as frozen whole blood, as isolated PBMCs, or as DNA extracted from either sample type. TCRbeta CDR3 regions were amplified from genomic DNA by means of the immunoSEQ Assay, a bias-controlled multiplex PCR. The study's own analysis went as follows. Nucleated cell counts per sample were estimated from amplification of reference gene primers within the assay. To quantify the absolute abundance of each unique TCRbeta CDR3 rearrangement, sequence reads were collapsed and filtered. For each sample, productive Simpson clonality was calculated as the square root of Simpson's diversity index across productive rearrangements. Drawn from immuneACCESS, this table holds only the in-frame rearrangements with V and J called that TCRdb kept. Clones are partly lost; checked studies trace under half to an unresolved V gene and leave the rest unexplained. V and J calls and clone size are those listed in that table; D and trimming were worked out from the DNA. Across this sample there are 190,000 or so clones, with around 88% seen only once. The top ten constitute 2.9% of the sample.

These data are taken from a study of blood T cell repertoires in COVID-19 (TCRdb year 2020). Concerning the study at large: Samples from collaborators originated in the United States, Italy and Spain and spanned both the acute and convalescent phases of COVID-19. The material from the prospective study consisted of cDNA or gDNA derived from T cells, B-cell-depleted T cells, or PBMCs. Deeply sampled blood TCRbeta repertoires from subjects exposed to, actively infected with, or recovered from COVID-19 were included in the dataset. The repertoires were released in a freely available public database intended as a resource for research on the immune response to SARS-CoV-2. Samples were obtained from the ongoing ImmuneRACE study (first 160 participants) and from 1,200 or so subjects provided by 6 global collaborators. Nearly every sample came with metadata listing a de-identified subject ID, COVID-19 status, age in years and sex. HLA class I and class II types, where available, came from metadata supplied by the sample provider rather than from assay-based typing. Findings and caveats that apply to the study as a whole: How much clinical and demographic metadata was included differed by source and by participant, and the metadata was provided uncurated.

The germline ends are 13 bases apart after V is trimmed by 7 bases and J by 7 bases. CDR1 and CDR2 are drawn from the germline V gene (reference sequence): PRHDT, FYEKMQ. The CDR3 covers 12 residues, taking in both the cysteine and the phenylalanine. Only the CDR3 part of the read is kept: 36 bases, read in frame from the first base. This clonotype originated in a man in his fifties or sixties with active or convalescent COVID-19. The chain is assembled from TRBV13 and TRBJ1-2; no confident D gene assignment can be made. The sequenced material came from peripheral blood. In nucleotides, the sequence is TGTGCCAGCACTCTTGCCCTACTTGGCTACACCTTC. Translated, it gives CASTLALLGYTF.